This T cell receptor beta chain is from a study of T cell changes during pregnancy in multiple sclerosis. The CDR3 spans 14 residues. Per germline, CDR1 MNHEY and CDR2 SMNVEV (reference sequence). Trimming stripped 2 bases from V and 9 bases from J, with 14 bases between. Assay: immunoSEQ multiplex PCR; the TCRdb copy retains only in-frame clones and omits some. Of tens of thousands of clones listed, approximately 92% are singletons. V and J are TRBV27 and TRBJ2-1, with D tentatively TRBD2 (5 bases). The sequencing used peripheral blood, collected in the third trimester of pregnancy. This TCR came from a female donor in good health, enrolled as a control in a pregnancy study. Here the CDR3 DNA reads TGTGCCAGCAGTTTAAGAGGGCAACTAACTGAGCAGTTCTTC. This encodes CASSLRGQLTEQFF.